The 20 T cell receptor beta chains listed next were all sequenced from one sample in a study of CD8 T cells in Susac syndrome. RNA was extracted with the RNeasy kit, and a quantity of about 0.45 to 1 ug was reverse transcribed using random hexamers. MiXCR was run by TCRdb on the immunoSEQ multiplex PCR reads, yielding one entry per CDR3 protein. The repertoire includes about 80,000 distinct CDR3 sequences, around 94% of them detected once, and less than 0.3% sits in the top ten. Sequencing used CD8+ T cells from PBMCs. The receptors stem from a human donor in good health.

The chain recombines TRBV3-1 with TRBJ2-5; the D is unclear. CDR1 is LGHDT, CDR2 YNNKEL, per germline (reference sequence). V lost 2 bases and J 0 bases, leaving 16 bases between the germline ends. The CDR3 is 17 amino acids. CDR3 coding DNA: TGTGCCAGCAGCCAACCCCCCGCGGCTAGATACCAAGAGACCCAGTACTTC. Encoded protein: CASSQPPAARYQETQYF.

The genes are TRBV7-9 and TRBJ1-2, with D tentatively TRBD1 (5 bases). Germline values: CDR1 SEHNR, CDR2 FQNEAQ (reference sequence). Trimming took 6 bases from V and 5 from J, leaving 19 bases between them. The CDR3 is 15 residues long. The CDR3 loop reads CASRTPEQEWYGYTF. For the CDR3, the DNA is TGTGCCAGCAGAACCCCCGAACAGGAGTGGTATGGCTACACCTTC.

The genes are TRBV6-2 or TRBV6-3 and TRBJ1-1, with D possibly matching TRBD1 (5 bases). Trimming removed 2 bases from V and 1 base from J, with 8 bases in between. Germline CDR1 MNHEY, CDR2 SVGEGT. CDR3 length: 14 amino acids. For the CDR3, the DNA is TGTGCCAGCAGTTACCTCGGGGGGAACACTGAAGCTTTCTTT. This translates into CASSYLGGNTEAFF.

The V and J genes are TRBV12-3 or TRBV12-4 and TRBJ2-2; the match to TRBD1 covers 8 bases. The length of the CDR3 is 16 residues. V shed 7 bases and J 5 bases; nucleotides not matched to a gene: 12. The CDR3 sequence: CASIFQGALGTGELFF. In nucleotides, the CDR3 is TGTGCCAGCATCTTCCAGGGGGCCCTGGGGACCGGGGAGCTGTTTTTT.

This chain links TRBV29-1 with TRBJ1-2, with 10 bases lining up with TRBD1. Germline values: CDR1 SQVTM, CDR2 ANQGSEA. J lost 4 bases, V lost 4 bases, and 6 bases had no gene match. CDR3 length equals 14 residues. The CDR3 coding sequence is TGCAGCGTTGGGCACGGGGACAGGGGCTATGGCTACACCTTC. This encodes CSVGHGDRGYGYTF. Full variable domain (outside the CDR3, taken from reference TRBV29-1 and TRBJ1-2): SAVISQKPSRDICQRGTSLTIQCQVDSQVTMMFWYRQQPGQSLTLIATANQGSEATYESGFVIDKFPISRPNLTFSTLTVSNMSPEDSSIYLCSVGHGDRGYGYTFGSGTRLTVV.

The sample holds one count of this clonotype. The chain combines TRBV7-9 with TRBJ2-7; the D gene could be TRBD1 or TRBD2 (6 bases each). V was cut by 1 base and J by 0 bases, with 10 bases left in between. The CDR3 covers 15 residues. CDR1 and CDR2 (germline): SEHNR, FQNEAQ (reference sequence). The CDR3 loop is CASSLVGGYSYEQYF. DNA for the CDR3: TGTGCCAGCAGCTTAGTGGGGGGCTACTCCTACGAGCAGTACTTC.

DNA of the CDR3: TGCAGCGTTCCACCGCCCCGAAACAATGAGCAGTTCTTC. Encoded protein: CSVPPPRNNEQFF. V and J are TRBV29-1 and TRBJ2-1; no clear D gene. This CDR3 is 13 amino acids long. Trimming left V 5 bases short and J 5 bases short, with 13 bases between. The germline gives CDR1 SQVTM, CDR2 ANQGSEA.

This rearrangement joins TRBV13 to TRBJ1-1; D unresolved. This CDR3 spans 12 amino acids. Trimming left V 1 base short and J 8 bases short, with 8 bases between. Per germline, CDR1 PRHDT and CDR2 FYEKMQ (reference sequence). The CDR3 reads CASSLEREEAFF. In DNA form, the CDR3 reads TGTGCCAGCAGCTTAGAACGCGAGGAAGCTTTCTTT. Looking up the rest from reference TRBV13 and TRBJ1-1 gives the full variable domain: AAGVIQSPRHLIKEKRETATLKCYPIPRHDTVYWYQQGPGQDPQFLISFYEKMQSDKGSIPDRFSAQQFSDYHSELNMSSLELGDSALYFCASSLEREEAFFGQGTRLTVV.

In its sample, this clonotype was seen once. V usage is TRBV12-3 or TRBV12-4 and J usage is TRBJ1-1; D is unresolved. V dropped 3 bases and J dropped 1 base, with 6 bases sitting between them. This CDR3 is built from 13 residues. CDR3 in DNA: TGTGCCAGCAGTTTCGGTACGAACACTGAAGCTTTCTTT. As protein: CASSFGTNTEAFF.

The rearrangement uses TRBV4-3 and TRBJ1-2, with D uncertain. Trimming removed 0 bases at V and 4 bases at J, with 12 bases between. The CDR3 is 15 amino acids. Germline CDR1 reads LGHNA; CDR2 reads YSLEER. CDR3 DNA: TGCGCCAGCAGCCAAGATTCGTCGCGCTTCTATGGCTACACCTTC. Translating it yields CASSQDSSRFYGYTF.

The chain combines TRBV4-1 with TRBJ1-1, with D tentatively TRBD1 (6 bases). Germline CDR1 MGHRA, CDR2 YSYEKL. This CDR3 region has 13 residues. Trimming took off 4 bases at V and 4 bases at J, with 10 bases between the two ends. CDR3 residues: CASSPVGATEAFF. The CDR3 DNA reads TGCGCCAGCAGCCCCGTGGGGGCCACTGAAGCTTTCTTT.

The chain combines TRBV9 with TRBJ2-1; D may correspond to TRBD1 or TRBD2 (5 bases each). From germline, CDR1 is SGDLS and CDR2 YYNGEE. The CDR3 is 14 amino acids. With 3 bases removed from V and 4 bases from J, the gap between germline ends came to 11 bases. The CDR3 region is CASSDGDEYNEQFF. CDR3 DNA: TGTGCCAGCAGCGACGGGGACGAATACAATGAGCAGTTCTTC. The entire variable domain, with the rest obtained from reference TRBV9 and TRBJ2-1, is as follows: DSGVTQTPKHLITATGQRVTLRCSPRSGDLSVYWYQQSLDQGLQFLIQYYNGEERAKGNILERFSAQQFPDLHSELNLSSLELGDSALYFCASSDGDEYNEQFFGPGTRLTVL.

This clonotype was recorded once. This chain connects TRBV20-1 to TRBJ2-7; D is perhaps TRBD2 (6 bases). Germline CDR1 reads DFQATT; CDR2 reads SNEGSKA (reference sequence). This CDR3 has 14 amino acids. Trimming left V 1 base short and J 4 bases short, with 14 bases between. CDR3 sequence reads: CSARGTTEGYEQYF. The CDR3 DNA reads as TGCAGTGCTAGAGGAACTACGGAGGGATACGAGCAGTACTTC.

There are a few counts of this clonotype. The chain combines TRBV4-3 with TRBJ2-1; 8 bases align to TRBD2. There are 16 residues in the CDR3. Germline-derived CDR1 and CDR2 are LGHNA and YSLEER. Germline trimming cut 4 bases from V and 1 base from J; bases unmatched to any gene: 6. CDR3 in amino acids: CASSLRGGTSYNEQFF. The CDR3 DNA reads as TGCGCCAGCAGCCTTCGGGGGGGGACATCCTACAATGAGCAGTTCTTC.

J is TRBJ2-1 and V is TRBV11-2, with 12 bases fitting TRBD1. The CDR3 runs to 17 residues. Germline values: CDR1 SGHAT, CDR2 FQNNGV. Trimming removed 3 bases from V and 1 base from J; junction bases left unmatched: 4. CDR3 DNA: TGTGCCAGCAGCTTTGGGGGACAGGGGGCATCCTACAATGAGCAGTTCTTC. Translating it yields CASSFGGQGASYNEQFF.

This clonotype was counted between two and nine times. The chain couples TRBV5-4 to TRBJ2-7; D might be TRBD1 or TRBD2, each matching 6 bases. The CDR3 length is 13 residues. Germline V gene sequence: CDR1 SGHNT, CDR2 YYREEE (reference sequence). Trimming pared 2 bases from V and 4 bases from J, leaving 10 bases between. The CDR3 nucleotides are TGTGCCAGCAGCTTAAGGGGGGCTTACGAGCAGTACTTC. Translated, it gives CASSLRGAYEQYF.

The rearrangement joins TRBV4-1 to TRBJ2-1; 10 bases align to TRBD1. This CDR3 is 15 amino acids long. Germline V gives CDR1 MGHRA, CDR2 YSYEKL. Trimming cost V 7 bases and J 0 bases; bases outside gene matches: 3. The CDR3 here is CASTGQGSSYNEQFF. DNA of the CDR3: TGCGCCAGCACGGGACAGGGGAGCTCCTACAATGAGCAGTTCTTC.

V usage is TRBV4-1 and J usage is TRBJ2-7, with D unclear. The CDR3 runs to 14 residues. Trimming shortened V by 0 bases and J by 1 base, and 7 bases separated the two germline ends. The germline gives CDR1 MGHRA, CDR2 YSYEKL. CDR3 coding DNA: TGCGCCAGCAGCCAAGATCCAGGATCCTACGAGCAGTACGTC. Protein: CASSQDPGSYEQYV.

The chain combines TRBV20-1 with TRBJ2-7; the D is unclear. V lost 0 bases to trimming and J lost 6 bases, with 6 bases between them. This CDR3 is 11 amino acids long. Per the germline V gene, CDR1 is DFQATT and CDR2 is SNEGSKA (reference sequence). This CDR3 is CSARESAEQYF. The CDR3 DNA sequence: TGCAGTGCTAGAGAGTCCGCCGAGCAGTACTTC.

This clonotype has a handful of counts. The chain recombines TRBV3-1 with TRBJ1-5; TRBD1 agrees at 9 bases. Germline-derived CDR1 and CDR2 are LGHDT and YNNKEL (reference sequence). The V and J ends lost 4 bases and 6 bases, in that order; junction bases with no gene match: 4. This CDR3 is 14 amino acids long. Here the CDR3 reads CASSPGTGIQPQHF. The CDR3 DNA reads TGTGCCAGCAGCCCCGGGACAGGGATTCAGCCCCAGCATTTT. The full variable domain, with the rest looked up from reference TRBV3-1 and TRBJ1-5, is DTAVSQTPKYLVTQMGNDKSIKCEQNLGHDTMYWYKQDSKKFLKIMFSYNNKELIINETVPNRFSPKSPDKAHLNLHINSLELGDSAVYFCASSPGTGIQPQHFGDGTRLSIL.